What follows are 4 T cell receptor beta chains derived from one specimen sequenced in a study of OX40 agonist ivuxolimab in advanced cancers. TCRdb's copy holds only in-frame clones and misses some; the assay was immunoSEQ multiplex PCR. The data show about 56,000 clones, around 82% seen once. The input for sequencing was CD4+ or CD8+ T cells sorted from blood, taken in a trial of the OX40 agonist ivuxolimab. The receptors were gathered from an adult with an advanced solid tumor such as melanoma, head and neck, liver or kidney cancer.

The rearrangement uses TRBV11-3 and TRBJ2-7; D may correspond to TRBD1 or TRBD2 (5 bases each). The CDR3 totals 13 residues. V lost 4 bases, J lost 0 bases, and 7 bases lay in between. Germline CDR1 reads SGHNT; CDR2 reads YENEEA. The CDR3 DNA is TGTGCCAGCAGCTACGGGACCTCCTACGAGCAGTACTTC. It yields the protein CASSYGTSYEQYF.

This chain uses TRBV5-6 with TRBJ1-1, with D hard to call. CDR1 is SGHDT and CDR2 is YYEEEE in the germline V gene. Between the trimmed V and J ends, which lost 2 bases and 4 bases, there was a span of 6 bases. The CDR3 sequence is 12 residues long. The CDR3 DNA reads TGTGCCAGCAGCTTCAAGGGCACTGAAGCTTTCTTT. Amino acid sequence: CASSFKGTEAFF.

The J gene is TRBJ2-5, the V gene TRBV5-1; TRBD2 agrees at 12 bases. The germline CDR1 and CDR2 sequences are SGHRS and YFSETQ. The CDR3 sequence is 16 residues long. Trimming at V came to 1 base and at J to 3 bases, leaving 4 bases not matched to a gene. CDR3: CASSLLAGGPEETQYF. The CDR3 nucleotides are TGCGCCAGCAGCTTGCTAGCGGGAGGGCCCGAAGAGACCCAGTACTTC.

This clone was detected only a few times. The rearrangement joins TRBV18 to TRBJ1-5; D remains ambiguous. This CDR3 region has 14 residues. Germline V gene sequence: CDR1 KGHSH, CDR2 LQKENI. V was cut by 5 bases and J by 1 base, with 9 bases left in between. CDR3 coding DNA: TGTGCCAGCTCAATCTCTGGGAGCAATCAGCCCCAGCATTTT. Its translation: CASSISGSNQPQHF.